This paragraph covers one T cell receptor (beta chain) sequence. The sample comes from a study of blood T cell repertoires in COVID-19. Study context: Whether acute or convalescent, the COVID-19 samples came from the United States, Italy and Spain.

Per the authors' pipeline: Estimated nucleated cell counts came from reference gene primer amplification. Only in-frame clones appear in the TCRdb table, and some are missing; sequencing was by immunoSEQ multiplex PCR. D and trimming were read from the DNA, whereas the V and J calls and clone size are those reported in that table. Altogether around 40,000 clones are present, 92% being singletons, with the ten largest covering more than 10%. Germline loops: CDR1 SGHTA, CDR2 FQGNSA. Deletions cut 4 bases from V and 5 bases from J, with 18 bases between. The CDR3 is 15 amino acids. This sequence was found in a human donor in a cohort sampled during active COVID-19. The sequenced sample was peripheral blood. The chain joins TRBV7-2 to TRBJ2-7; perhaps TRBD2 as D (5 bases). CDR3 loop: CASSSQSGPGNEQYF. The CDR3, as DNA: TGTGCCAGCAGCTCCCAGAGCGGCCCCGGAAACGAGCAGTACTTC.